One and the same sample provided the 17 T cell receptor beta chains below, sequenced in a study of beta chain features in type 1 diabetes. Overall study findings and caveats: Moderately but significantly shorter TCRB CDR3s were found in Type 1 diabetes patients in all four CD4+ subsets.

The study reverse transcribed the entire isolated RNA, so it sequenced expressed TCRB transcripts. Data came from immunoSEQ multiplex PCR; TCRdb stores just in-frame clones and leaves some out. The repertoire has around 160,000 clones, roughly 8% of them found once; the top ten carry approximately 0.56%. No cognate antigen is known for these TCRs. Sequencing input: central memory CD4+ T cells from blood. The receptors stem from a woman under 30 with type 1 diabetes.

The chain links TRBV6-6 to TRBJ2-7; the match to TRBD2 covers 7 bases. CDR1 and CDR2 (germline): MNHNY, SVGAGI (reference sequence). This CDR3 is 11 amino acids long. The V segment lost 4 bases and the J segment 6 bases; nucleotides outside the gene matches: 0. For the CDR3, the DNA is TGTGCCAGCAGTTGGACTAGCGAGCAGTACTTC. This sequence encodes CASSWTSEQYF.

This clone was found a few times. The chain joins TRBV4-3 to TRBJ1-5, with 7 bases fitting TRBD1. CDR1 and CDR2 (germline): LGHNA, YSLEER. This CDR3 is built from 16 residues. With 0 bases clipped from V and 3 bases from J, the junction kept 5 bases outside the gene matches. The CDR3 loop reads CASSQDWDRINQPQHF. Written as DNA, the CDR3 is TGCGCCAGCAGCCAAGATTGGGACAGAATCAATCAGCCCCAGCATTTT.

The chain is built from TRBV6-5 and TRBJ2-7; 10 bases align to TRBD2. CDR1 is MNHEY, CDR2 SVGAGI, per germline. V lost 0 bases to trimming and J lost 8 bases; unmatched junction nucleotides: 10. The CDR3 has 16 residues. Here the CDR3 reads CASSYSQAGGGTQQYF. The CDR3 bases are TGTGCCAGCAGTTACTCCCAAGCGGGGGGGGGTACGCAGCAGTACTTC.

The chain has TRBV5-6 and TRBJ1-1; no clear D. CDR1 is SGHDT, CDR2 YYEEEE, per germline. Trimming stripped 1 base from V and 0 bases from J, with 7 bases between. The CDR3 is made up of 14 amino acids. The CDR3 nucleotides are TGTGCCAGCAGCTTGCAGTACATGAACACTGAAGCTTTCTTT. Residues: CASSLQYMNTEAFF.

This clone showed up just a few times. The CDR3 reads CATSRDRGEYVAFF. The CDR3 nucleotides read TGTGCCACCAGCAGAGACCGAGGAGAATATGTGGCTTTCTTT. This chain joins TRBV15 and TRBJ1-1, with D hard to call. Germline V gives CDR1 LNHNV, CDR2 YYDKDF (reference sequence). Trimming shortened V by 0 bases and J by 11 bases, and 16 bases separated the two germline ends. The CDR3 has 14 amino acids.

This clone was seen more than once but under ten times. The chain combines TRBV2 with TRBJ2-7, with TRBD1 identical over 9 bases. V trimming: 8 bases; J trimming: 4 bases; junction bases outside the gene matches: 9. CDR1 and CDR2 from the germline V gene are SNHLY and FYNNEI. The CDR3 consists of 14 residues. For the CDR3, the DNA is TGTGCCAGCGGCATCGTGACAGGGGGATACGAGCAGTACTTC. Translating it yields CASGIVTGGYEQYF.

The chain employs TRBV18 and TRBJ1-1; D perhaps matches TRBD1 (5 bases). V gave up 2 bases and J gave up 0 bases, with 10 bases separating them. The germline CDR1 and CDR2 sequences are KGHSH and LQKENI. CDR3 length equals 15 residues. The chain's CDR3 is CASSPFGAMNTEAFF. In nucleotides, the CDR3 is TGTGCCAGCTCACCATTTGGGGCCATGAACACTGAAGCTTTCTTT.

The chain is built from TRBV9 and TRBJ2-5; 8 bases match TRBD1. V lost 0 bases and J lost 1; bases outside the gene matches: 2. The V gene's germline CDR1 is SGDLS and CDR2 YYNGEE. The CDR3 is 15 amino acids. For the CDR3, the DNA is TGTGCCAGCAGCGTAGACACAGGGGGCCAAGAGACCCAGTACTTC. It translates to CASSVDTGGQETQYF.

The chain couples TRBV5-4 to TRBJ2-5, with 10 bases fitting TRBD2. Germline CDR1 and CDR2: SGHNT and YYREEE (reference sequence). This CDR3 contains 15 residues. The V and J ends lost 4 bases and 2 bases, in that order; junction bases with no gene match: 5. The CDR3 is CASSSGGGPQETQYF. The CDR3 nucleotides read TGTGCCAGCAGCAGCGGGGGGGGCCCTCAAGAGACCCAGTACTTC. Full variable domain (missing parts from reference TRBV5-4 and TRBJ2-5): ETGVTQSPTHLIKTRGQQVTLRCSSQSGHNTVSWYQQALGQGPQFIFQYYREEENGRGNFPPRFSGLQFPNYSSELNVNALELDDSALYLCASSSGGGPQETQYFGPGTRLLVL.

This clone was seen a few times. V and J are TRBV4-3 and TRBJ2-6; the D is unclear. V was cut by 3 bases and J by 0 bases, with 6 bases left in between. The CDR3 is 15 residues long. Germline lookup yields CDR1 LGHNA and CDR2 YSLEER. CDR3 sequence reads: CASSHVSSGANVLTF. The CDR3 coding sequence is TGCGCCAGCAGCCACGTTAGCTCTGGGGCCAACGTCCTGACTTTC.

Of note for this clone: This is likely a read error, given that the CDR3 carries no conserved phenylalanine or tryptophan at its end. It is unclear where the CDR3 begins or ends on the DNA, so no DNA is shown, and the CDR3 is as TCRdb lists it. This CDR3 is CASSQSGAPV. The V call is TRBV5-4, the J call TRBJ2-3; no DNA check was done on the table's D call, TRBD2. The CDR3 length equals 10 residues, ends included. The germline gives CDR1 SGHNT, CDR2 YYREEE (reference sequence).

This clone was found a few times. The rearrangement joins TRBV5-6 to TRBJ2-1, with a weak D call TRBD1 (6 bases). There are 15 residues in the CDR3. V lost 4 bases and J 6 bases, leaving 17 bases between the germline ends. Germline V lookup: CDR1 SGHDT, CDR2 YYEEEE. CDR3 in amino acids: CASSPQGQYLNEQFF. CDR3 coding DNA: TGTGCCAGCAGCCCGCAGGGGCAATACCTCAATGAGCAGTTCTTC.

The V gene is TRBV4-3, the J gene TRBJ2-4; D is undetermined. The ends were cut back, 0 bases at V and 7 bases at J, with 10 bases in the middle. Germline CDR1 is LGHNA and CDR2 is YSLEER. The CDR3 length is 14 residues. The CDR3 reads CASSQDWNSNIQYF. For the CDR3, the DNA is TGCGCCAGCAGCCAAGATTGGAACAGTAACATTCAGTACTTC.

This clone was seen more than once but under ten times. The chain carries TRBV2 and TRBJ1-2, with 8 nucleotides matching TRBD1. Germline values: CDR1 SNHLY, CDR2 FYNNEI. The CDR3 length is 12 residues. The trim removed 6 bases at V and 4 bases at J, leaving 1 base unmatched. The CDR3 spells CASRGQGYGYTF. CDR3 in DNA: TGTGCCAGCAGAGGACAGGGCTATGGCTACACCTTC. The full variable domain, rest sourced from reference TRBV2 and TRBJ1-2, is EPEVTQTPSHQVTQMGQEVILRCVPISNHLYFYWYRQILGQKVEFLVSFYNNEISEKSEIFDDQFSVERPDGSNFTLKIRSTKLEDSAMYFCASRGQGYGYTFGSGTRLTVV.

The table lists this clone with a few counts. This chain joins TRBV10-2 and TRBJ1-1; 7 bases agree with TRBD1. The J segment lost 1 base and the V segment lost 6 bases, leaving 2 bases of the junction unmatched. Looked up from germline, CDR1 is WSHSY and CDR2 is SAAADI. This CDR3 is built from 13 residues. The CDR3 here is CASSGDRNTEAFF. In DNA, the CDR3 is TGCGCCAGCAGCGGGGACAGGAACACTGAAGCTTTCTTT.

This clone was found many times. The CDR3 region is CSGMAQGFGTQYF. CDR3 in DNA: TGCAGCGGCATGGCACAGGGATTCGGGACCCAGTACTTC. The gene calls are TRBV29-1 and TRBJ2-5, with D tentatively TRBD1 (6 bases). The length of the CDR3 is 13 residues. Between the trimmed V and J ends, which lost 7 bases and 7 bases, there was a span of 19 bases. Per the germline V gene, CDR1 is SQVTM and CDR2 is ANQGSEA.

This clone occurred a few times. The rearrangement links TRBV25-1 to TRBJ1-5, with 8 bases identical to TRBD1. Per germline, CDR1 MGHDK and CDR2 SYGVNS. The CDR3 totals 14 residues. Trimming cost V 6 bases and J 3 bases; bases outside gene matches: 4. This CDR3 is CASRQTGDNQPQHF. The CDR3 DNA reads TGTGCCAGCAGGCAGACAGGGGACAATCAGCCCCAGCATTTT.